What follows are 28 T cell receptor beta chains derived from one specimen sequenced in a study of shared clonotypes between healthy human individuals. CD45RO-negative, CCR7-selected cells formed the naive CD8 fraction, which excluded terminally differentiated effector memory CD45RA+ cells. Measured with immunoSEQ multiplex PCR; TCRdb has only the in-frame clones, and not every one. The table lists about 2,100,000 clones, about 92% of them singletons. The material sequenced was naive CD8+ T cells from PBMCs. These receptors were taken from a man between 18 and 35 years old in good health. Some clones in this sample may be carry-over from other donors' samples.

The CDR3 spells CASSQEGLAGGMYYNEQFF. CDR3 bases: TGCGCCAGCAGCCAAGAAGGACTAGCGGGAGGGATGTACTACAATGAGCAGTTCTTC. This rearrangement joins TRBV4-3 to TRBJ2-1, with 15 bases matching TRBD2. Germline loops: CDR1 LGHNA, CDR2 YSLEER. The CDR3 spans 19 residues. V was pared by 0 bases and J by 3 bases, with 6 bases of the junction left unmatched.

The gene calls are TRBV14 and TRBJ2-3; maybe TRBD2 (7 bases). This CDR3 has 13 amino acids. CDR1 and CDR2 from the germline V gene are SGHDN and FVKESK. V dropped 0 bases and J dropped 9 bases, with 10 bases sitting between them. The CDR3 region is CASSQDGGLTQYF. Here the CDR3 DNA reads TGTGCCAGCAGCCAAGACGGGGGGCTCACGCAGTATTTT. The whole variable domain, remainder taken from reference TRBV14 and TRBJ2-3, is EAGVTQFPSHSVIEKGQTVTLRCDPISGHDNLYWYRRVMGKEIKFLLHFVKESKQDESGMPNNRFLAERTGGTYSTLKVQPAELEDSGVYFCASSQDGGLTQYFGPGTRLTVL.

This chain connects TRBV6-1 to TRBJ2-1, with 8 bases that match TRBD2. The junction had 10 bases not matched to a gene; V was cut back by 5 bases and J by 7 bases. The CDR3 sequence is 15 residues long. The germline V gene encodes CDR1 MNHNS and CDR2 SASEGT. As DNA, the CDR3 is TGTGCCAGCAGTCCCAAGCGGGAGTCTACGAATGAGCAGTTCTTC. Protein: CASSPKRESTNEQFF.

This clone was found once. This sequence joins TRBV5-1 and TRBJ2-7; TRBD2 matches at 11 bases. J was trimmed by 4 bases and V by 4 bases; bases with no gene match: 16. The V gene's germline CDR1 is SGHRS and CDR2 YFSETQ. This CDR3 has 18 amino acids. This CDR3 is CASSPGRTSGRMQYEQYF. The CDR3 DNA reads TGCGCCAGCAGCCCCGGGCGGACTAGCGGGCGGATGCAGTACGAGCAGTACTTC.

This sequence joins TRBV2 and TRBJ1-1; D gene unclear. CDR1 and CDR2 (germline): SNHLY, FYNNEI. Trimming shortened V by 6 bases and J by 6 bases, and 8 bases separated the two germline ends. CDR3 length: 11 amino acids. CDR3 loop: CASRGGPEAFF. The CDR3 coding sequence is TGTGCCAGCAGAGGAGGACCTGAAGCTTTCTTT. Based on the CDR3 plus reference TRBV2 and TRBJ1-1, the full variable domain is EPEVTQTPSHQVTQMGQEVILRCVPISNHLYFYWYRQILGQKVEFLVSFYNNEISEKSEIFDDQFSVERPDGSNFTLKIRSTKLEDSAMYFCASRGGPEAFFGQGTRLTVV.

The rearrangement links TRBV5-1 to TRBJ2-1; 10 positions match TRBD2. Germline V gives CDR1 SGHRS, CDR2 YFSETQ. The V and J ends lost 4 bases and 15 bases, in that order; junction bases with no gene match: 22. This CDR3 contains 17 residues. CDR3 residues: CASSPAVPTLAGMRTFF. In DNA form, the CDR3 reads TGCGCCAGCAGCCCCGCGGTACCCACACTAGCGGGAATGAGGACGTTCTTC.

This clone was seen once. V and J are TRBV15 and TRBJ1-4; D call uncertain. The germline V and J ends were trimmed by 2 bases and 0 bases, with 7 bases remaining between them. Per germline, CDR1 LNHNV and CDR2 YYDKDF (reference sequence). The CDR3 extends over 15 amino acids. The CDR3 coding sequence is TGTGCCACCAGCAGACTGCAGGCAACTAATGAAAAACTGTTTTTT. As protein: CATSRLQATNEKLFF.

This rearrangement joins TRBV5-1 to TRBJ2-6; 8 nucleotides agree with TRBD1. Germline V gives CDR1 SGHRS, CDR2 YFSETQ. The CDR3 contains 17 residues. The J segment lost 0 bases and the V segment lost 6 bases, leaving 8 bases of the junction unmatched. The CDR3 region has the DNA TGCGCCAGCACCCACGGACAGGGCCTCTCTGGGGCCAACGTCCTGACTTTC. Translating it yields CASTHGQGLSGANVLTF.

This CDR3 reads CASSQGTSGYNEQFF. CDR3 sequence (DNA): TGTGCCAGCAGCCAAGGGACTAGCGGGTACAATGAGCAGTTCTTC. The rearrangement links TRBV13 to TRBJ2-1, with 12 bases that match TRBD2. CDR3 length: 15 residues. CDR1 PRHDT and CDR2 FYEKMQ come from the germline V gene (reference sequence). The V and J ends lost 5 bases and 4 bases, in that order; junction bases with no gene match: 3.

The chain links TRBV27 to TRBJ2-2; 7 nucleotides agree with TRBD1. This CDR3 has 15 amino acids. The junction had 9 bases not matched to a gene; V was cut back by 8 bases and J by 3 bases. CDR1 and CDR2 from the germline V gene are MNHEY and SMNVEV (reference sequence). The CDR3 region is CASSIQTGYTGELFF. The CDR3 region has the DNA TGTGCCAGCTCTATTCAGACAGGGTACACCGGGGAGCTGTTTTTT.

The J gene is TRBJ2-1, the V gene TRBV7-6, with 7 nucleotides matching TRBD2. The CDR3 is made up of 19 amino acids. The J segment lost 4 bases and the V segment lost 4 bases, leaving 19 bases of the junction unmatched. CDR1 is SGHVS and CDR2 is FNYEAQ in the germline V gene. This CDR3 reads CASSWVRDYQGGGYNEQFF. The CDR3 DNA sequence: TGTGCCAGCAGCTGGGTACGGGACTACCAAGGTGGGGGATACAATGAGCAGTTCTTC.

This clone was counted a single time. The J gene is TRBJ2-2, the V gene TRBV19; D call uncertain. The CDR3 is 12 residues long. The germline V and J ends were trimmed by 3 bases and 3 bases, with 2 bases remaining between them. The germline V gene has CDR1 LNHDA and CDR2 SQIVND (reference sequence). The CDR3 protein is CASSIYTGELFF. CDR3 in DNA: TGTGCCAGTAGTATCTACACCGGGGAGCTGTTTTTT.

The genes are TRBV4-1 and TRBJ2-1; 8 nucleotides match TRBD2. Losses at the gene ends were 1 base for V and 0 bases for J; bases not matched to a gene: 5. This CDR3 comprises 17 residues. From germline, CDR1 is MGHRA and CDR2 YSYEKL. The CDR3 sequence is CASSQVAGFLSYNEQFF. The CDR3 DNA reads TGCGCCAGCAGCCAAGTAGCGGGGTTTCTCTCCTACAATGAGCAGTTCTTC.

The rearrangement uses TRBV13 and TRBJ2-3; D gene uncertain. The germline gives CDR1 PRHDT, CDR2 FYEKMQ (reference sequence). This CDR3 is built from 14 residues. Trimming pared 5 bases from V and 1 base from J, leaving 10 bases between. The CDR3 sequence: CASSNPPGTDTQYF. The CDR3 DNA follows: TGTGCCAGCAGCAATCCTCCGGGCACAGATACGCAGTATTTT. Using reference TRBV13 and TRBJ2-3 for the parts outside the CDR3, the full variable domain is AAGVIQSPRHLIKEKRETATLKCYPIPRHDTVYWYQQGPGQDPQFLISFYEKMQSDKGSIPDRFSAQQFSDYHSELNMSSLELGDSALYFCASSNPPGTDTQYFGPGTRLTVL.

This sequence joins TRBV5-1 and TRBJ1-1, with 7 bases that match TRBD1. This CDR3 is built from 15 residues. Trimming cost V 3 bases and J 5 bases; bases outside gene matches: 10. Per the germline V gene, CDR1 is SGHRS and CDR2 is YFSETQ. The CDR3 bases are TGCGCCAGCAGCTCCGACCGACAGGGTATAACTGAAGCTTTCTTT. The encoded protein is CASSSDRQGITEAFF.

This clone turned up a few times. The CDR3 nucleotides read TGTGCCATCGAGACAGGGGGCACTGAAGCTTTCTTT. Translating gives CAIETGGTEAFF. The J gene is TRBJ1-1, the V gene TRBV2, with TRBD1 identical over 9 bases. Germline lookup yields CDR1 SNHLY and CDR2 FYNNEI. The CDR3 spans 12 residues. V trimming: 10 bases; J trimming: 4 bases; junction bases outside the gene matches: 4.

The J gene is TRBJ2-1, the V gene TRBV13; TRBD2 aligns across 11 bases. Germline loops: CDR1 PRHDT, CDR2 FYEKMQ (reference sequence). The CDR3 length is 15 residues. V shed 5 bases and J 4 bases; nucleotides not matched to a gene: 4. CDR3 nucleotide sequence: TGTGCCAGCAGCCGCGGGACTAGCGGATACAATGAGCAGTTCTTC. This encodes CASSRGTSGYNEQFF.

The DNA of the CDR3 is TGTGCCAGCAGCTTAGAAGCAGGGAATAGACAGCCCCAGCATTTT. Its translation is CASSLEAGNRQPQHF. This sequence joins TRBV7-6 and TRBJ1-5; TRBD1 is a possible D gene (5 bases). The CDR3 covers 15 residues. Germline V lookup: CDR1 SGHVS, CDR2 FNYEAQ. Trimming removed 1 base at V and 7 bases at J, with 14 bases between. The complete variable domain, with remaining parts taken from reference TRBV7-6 and TRBJ1-5, reads GAGVSQSPRYKVTKRGQDVALRCDPISGHVSLYWYRQALGQGPEFLTYFNYEAQQDKSGLPNDRFSAERPEGSISTLTIQRTEQRDSAMYRCASSLEAGNRQPQHFGDGTRLSIL.

This chain uses TRBV9 with TRBJ2-7; D tentatively fits TRBD1 or TRBD2 (6 bases each). The CDR3 consists of 17 residues. The V end was cut by 0 bases, the J end by 6 bases, with 22 bases between. The V gene's germline CDR1 is SGDLS and CDR2 YYNGEE. In DNA form, the CDR3 reads TGTGCCAGCAGCGTAGGCCCGGGGGCCGCTTACCTGTTCGAGCAGTACTTC. It specifies CASSVGPGAAYLFEQYF.

The rearrangement uses TRBV9 and TRBJ1-2, with a tentative D call TRBD1 (5 bases). The germline gives CDR1 SGDLS, CDR2 YYNGEE. The V end lost 2 bases, the J end lost 10 bases, and 15 bases lay between the germline ends. The CDR3 has 13 amino acids. The CDR3 DNA sequence: TGTGCCAGCAGCGTTGCCCGGGACGCTGACTACACCTTC. Translation gives CASSVARDADYTF.

The J gene is TRBJ1-4, the V gene TRBV7-9; D gene ambiguous. The V end lost 2 bases, the J end lost 3 bases, and 4 bases lay between the germline ends. Germline CDR1 and CDR2: SEHNR and FQNEAQ (reference sequence). This CDR3 is 13 amino acids long. Written as DNA, the CDR3 is TGTGCCAGCAGCTTATTTCCTAATGAAAAACTGTTTTTT. It is translated as CASSLFPNEKLFF.

The rearrangement joins TRBV6-5 to TRBJ1-1, with D unresolved. Between the trimmed V and J ends, which lost 5 bases and 6 bases, there was a span of 13 bases. Germline V gene sequence: CDR1 MNHEY, CDR2 SVGAGI. CDR3 length: 13 amino acids. The CDR3 nucleotides read TGTGCCAGCAGTCTGGTAGGGTGGGCTGAAGCTTTCTTT. Encoded protein: CASSLVGWAEAFF.

The chain joins TRBV27 to TRBJ2-5, with D possibly TRBD1 on 5 matching bases. Germline-derived CDR1 and CDR2 are MNHEY and SMNVEV (reference sequence). The CDR3 sequence is 14 residues long. The V end was cut by 1 base, the J end by 4 bases, with 10 bases between. The CDR3 nucleotides read TGTGCCAGCAGTTTATTAGGGCAGGGAGAGACCCAGTACTTC. Its protein is CASSLLGQGETQYF.

The CDR3 loop is CASSDLLQGYNQPQHF. The CDR3 DNA sequence: TGTGCCAGTAGCGACCTTCTACAGGGGTACAATCAGCCCCAGCATTTT. This rearrangement joins TRBV19 to TRBJ1-5; 7 nucleotides align to TRBD1. The CDR3 loop spans 16 amino acids. Germline V gene data show CDR1 as LNHDA and CDR2 as SQIVND (reference sequence). Trimming took 6 bases from V and 3 from J; bases not matched to a gene: 11.

The chain employs TRBV5-4 and TRBJ2-3; D might be TRBD1 (7 bases). The CDR3 loop spans 16 amino acids. In germline, CDR1 is SGHNT, CDR2 YYREEE (reference sequence). V dropped 10 bases and J dropped 2 bases, with 23 bases sitting between them. The CDR3 nucleotides are TGTGCCTCCTGGCGGGACAGTGACTGGGTCACAGATACGCAGTATTTT. As protein: CASWRDSDWVTDTQYF.

This chain uses TRBV4-1 with TRBJ2-5, with D perhaps assigned TRBD1 or TRBD2 (5 bases each). The CDR3 spans 18 residues. Trimming pared 0 bases from V and 6 bases from J, leaving 23 bases between. CDR1 and CDR2 from the germline V gene are MGHRA and YSYEKL. DNA of the CDR3: TGCGCCAGCAGCCAAGATGGGACGGGACCCCTTCTTTGGAAGACCCAGTACTTC. This gives the protein CASSQDGTGPLLWKTQYF.

V is TRBV5-1 and J is TRBJ2-7; 8 bases agree with TRBD2. Unmatched junction bases numbered 1, after V lost 1 base and J lost 4 bases. CDR3 length: 13 amino acids. Per the germline V gene, CDR1 is SGHRS and CDR2 is YFSETQ. The CDR3, as DNA: TGCGCCAGCAGCTTGCGGGAGGGGTACGAGCAGTACTTC. It specifies CASSLREGYEQYF.

The chain uses TRBV6-1 and TRBJ2-7; no definite D call. CDR3 length: 10 residues. Germline V gives CDR1 MNHNS, CDR2 SASEGT. Trimming pared 3 bases from V and 5 bases from J, leaving 2 bases between. CDR3 in amino acids: CASSDNEQYF. The DNA of the CDR3 is TGTGCCAGCAGTGATAACGAGCAGTACTTC.